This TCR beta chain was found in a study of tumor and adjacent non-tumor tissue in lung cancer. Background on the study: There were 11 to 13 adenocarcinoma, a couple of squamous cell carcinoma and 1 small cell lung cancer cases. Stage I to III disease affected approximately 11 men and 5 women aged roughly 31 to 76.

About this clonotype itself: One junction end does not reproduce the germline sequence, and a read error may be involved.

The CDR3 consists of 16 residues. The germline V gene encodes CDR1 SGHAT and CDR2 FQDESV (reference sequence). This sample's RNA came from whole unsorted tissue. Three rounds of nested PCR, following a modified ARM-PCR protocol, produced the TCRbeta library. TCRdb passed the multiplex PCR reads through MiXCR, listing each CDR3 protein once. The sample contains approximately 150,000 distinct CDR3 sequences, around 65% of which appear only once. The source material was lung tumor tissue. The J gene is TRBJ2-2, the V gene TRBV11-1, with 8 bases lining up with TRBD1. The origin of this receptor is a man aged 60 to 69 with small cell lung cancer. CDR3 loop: CAFSSPDRVDTGELSF. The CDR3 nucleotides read TGTGCCTTCAGCTCCCCGGACAGGGTAGACACCGGGGAGCTGTCTTTT.